The 22 T cell receptor beta chains below were found in one sample sequenced in a study of Graves' ophthalmopathy and Graves' hyperthyroidism. Amplification of the TCR beta CDR3 regions used RNA transcripts (as template). The first-round RT-PCR employed HTBI primers together with the Qiagen OneStep RT-PCR kit. A multiplex PCR was then performed as the second round. TCRdb analysed the multiplex PCR reads with MiXCR anew, one entry per CDR3 protein. This sample has over 650,000 distinct CDR3 sequences, with approximately 39% found just once. Sequenced sample: peripheral blood. Receptor source: an adult man with Graves' ophthalmopathy.

V gene TRBV10-3 combines with J gene TRBJ1-5; D uncertain. Looked up from germline, CDR1 is ENHRY and CDR2 is SYGVKD. Trimming took 11 bases from V and 2 from J, leaving 19 bases between them. The CDR3 spans 15 residues. CDR3 DNA: TGTGCCTCAAAGGCGGGAATTGCAGGCAATCAGCCCCAGCATTTT. Translation gives CASKAGIAGNQPQHF.

This clonotype was seen once. This may arise from a read error, as a much more abundant clone is one base away. The chain links TRBV7-9 to TRBJ1-5; weak D call: TRBD1 (5 bases). V lost 6 bases and J lost 0, with 12 bases in between. The germline V gene encodes CDR1 SEHNR and CDR2 FQNEAQ (reference sequence). The CDR3 covers 15 residues. The CDR3 DNA sequence: TGTGCCAGCAGTTACAGACAGCCTAGCAATCAGCCCCAGCATTTT. Translation gives CASSYRQPSNQPQHF.

This chain connects TRBV5-1 to TRBJ2-5, with 8 bases fitting TRBD1. V was pared by 0 bases and J by 11 bases, with 15 bases of the junction left unmatched. Germline CDR1 and CDR2: SGHRS and YFSETQ. This CDR3 is 16 amino acids long. CDR3 in DNA: TGCGCCAGCAGCTTGGGGCAGGGGGCGAGGACAGATACGCAGTACTTC. It yields the protein CASSLGQGARTDTQYF.

The sample holds a few counts of this clonotype. An end of the junction differs from the germline gene, which may be a read error. The genes are TRBV10-3 and TRBJ1-6; 7 bases are a match to TRBD1. From germline, CDR1 is ENHRY and CDR2 SYGVKD. The CDR3 spans 16 residues. The CDR3 loop reads CASSKGTDRMGSPLHF. CDR3 in DNA: TGTGCCAGCAGTAAAGGGACAGACAGGATGGGATCACCCCTCCACTTT.

This clonotype has more than one count but fewer than ten. V usage is TRBV20-1 and J usage is TRBJ1-1; D is perhaps TRBD1 (5 bases). V was pared by 6 bases and J by 1 base, with 18 bases between. This CDR3 has 15 amino acids. Germline lookup yields CDR1 DFQATT and CDR2 SNEGSKA (reference sequence). This CDR3 reads CSAYNAARANTEAFF. CDR3 bases: TGCAGTGCCTACAACGCGGCCAGGGCGAACACTGAAGCTTTCTTT.

The rearrangement links TRBV19 to TRBJ2-1, with D possibly being TRBD2 (5 bases). The CDR3 is 16 residues long. Germline lookup yields CDR1 LNHDA and CDR2 SQIVND (reference sequence). V was clipped by 0 bases and J by 0 bases, with 9 bases between them. The DNA of the CDR3 is TGTGCCAGTAGTATAGATCGGGGAGACTCCTACAATGAGCAGTTCTTC. This gives the protein CASSIDRGDSYNEQFF.

The V call is TRBV4-2, the J call TRBJ2-7, with a possible D match to TRBD2 (6 bases). CDR3 length: 15 residues. Germline V gene lookup returns CDR1 LGHNA and CDR2 YNFKEQ. Between the trimmed V and J ends, which lost 0 bases and 6 bases, there was a span of 15 bases. DNA for the CDR3: TGTGCCAGCAGCCAAGAAGTAGCGGCCCTGTTCGAGCAGTACTTC. Translation: CASSQEVAALFEQYF.

The J gene is TRBJ2-7, the V gene TRBV20-1; D is ambiguous. The V end lost 1 base, the J end lost 4 bases, and 11 bases lay between the germline ends. The CDR3 loop spans 13 amino acids. Germline V lookup: CDR1 DFQATT, CDR2 SNEGSKA (reference sequence). The CDR3 DNA is TGCAGTGCTAGAGGAATGGAAGGGTACGAGCAGTACTTC. This sequence encodes CSARGMEGYEQYF.

The chain is built from TRBV20-1 and TRBJ2-1; 8 positions agree with TRBD1. V shed 5 bases and J 6 bases; nucleotides not matched to a gene: 3. This CDR3 has 12 residues. Germline assignment: CDR1 DFQATT and CDR2 SNEGSKA (reference sequence). CDR3 protein: CSAYTGGNEQFF. For the CDR3, the DNA is TGCAGTGCTTATACAGGGGGCAATGAGCAGTTCTTC.

This clonotype appeared once. Relative to the germline gene, one junction end is altered; a read error may explain this. The chain uses TRBV4-2 and TRBJ1-2, with no clear D. In germline, CDR1 is LGHNA, CDR2 YNFKEQ. The CDR3 extends over 15 amino acids. The CDR3 region has the DNA TGTGCCCGCAGCCAAGTTGTAACAGTACGGTATGGCTACACCTTC. It specifies CARSQVVTVRYGYTF.

This clonotype appeared once. Since a much larger clone is just one base distant, this may be a read error. Here the CDR3 DNA reads TGCAGTGCTAGAGATCGGTGGGGTCAGCTCCAGCATTTT. This gives the protein CSARDRWGQLQHF. V gene TRBV20-1 combines with J gene TRBJ1-5; no firm D call. The germline CDR1 and CDR2 sequences are DFQATT and SNEGSKA (reference sequence). There are 13 residues in the CDR3.

This clonotype appeared many times. The gene calls are TRBV12-3 or TRBV12-4 and TRBJ1-2; TRBD1 aligns across 7 bases. The CDR3 length is 12 residues. V trimming: 8 bases; J trimming: 6 bases; junction bases outside the gene matches: 6. This CDR3 is CASGRQGHGYTF. The DNA for the CDR3 is TGTGCCAGCGGGCGACAGGGCCATGGCTACACCTTC.

This clonotype was seen repeatedly, ten times or more. The chain combines TRBV2 with TRBJ1-5; 10 bases are a match to TRBD1. This CDR3 has 14 amino acids. Germline-derived CDR1 and CDR2 are SNHLY and FYNNEI. J lost 7 bases, V lost 6 bases, and 6 bases had no gene match. CDR3 region: CASRPGQGKQPQHF. The CDR3 nucleotides are TGTGCCAGCAGGCCGGGACAGGGGAAACAGCCCCAGCATTTT.

The chain has TRBV29-1 and TRBJ1-5; D is perhaps TRBD1 (5 bases). Germline V gene data show CDR1 as SQVTM and CDR2 as ANQGSEA. V lost 6 bases and J 14 bases, leaving 23 bases between the germline ends. The CDR3 contains 13 residues. CDR3 loop: CSVYQRGYDNEHF. The CDR3 nucleotides read TGCAGCGTCTACCAAAGGGGTTATGACAATGAGCATTTT.

The V and J genes are TRBV29-1 and TRBJ2-5, with unresolved D. Trimming left V 7 bases short and J 5 bases short, with 20 bases between. Germline values: CDR1 SQVTM, CDR2 ANQGSEA. The CDR3 loop spans 14 amino acids. The CDR3 sequence is CSAQRPRLRETQYF. CDR3 DNA sequence: TGCAGCGCCCAACGACCCAGGTTACGGGAGACCCAGTACTTC.

The chain uses TRBV20-1 and TRBJ1-4; no clear D gene. Germline CDR1 DFQATT, CDR2 SNEGSKA (reference sequence). There are 15 residues in the CDR3. DNA for the CDR3: TGCAGCCACGACAATCCGTCAACCCATAATGAAAAACTGTTTTTT. Its translation: CSHDNPSTHNEKLFF.

On this clonotype: Compared with germline, one end of the junction differs, possibly owing to a read error. This sequence joins TRBV2 and TRBJ1-2; 9 bases are shared with TRBD1. The CDR3 extends over 13 amino acids. The germline V gene has CDR1 SNHLY and CDR2 FYNNEI. CDR3 loop: CASSGTGNCGYTF. CDR3 DNA: TGTGCCAGCAGCGGGACAGGGAACTGTGGCTACACCTTC. Full variable domain (remainder filled in from reference TRBV2 and TRBJ1-2): EPEVTQTPSHQVTQMGQEVILRCVPISNHLYFYWYRQILGQKVEFLVSFYNNEISEKSEIFDDQFSVERPDGSNFTLKIRSTKLEDSAMYFCASSGTGNCGYTFGSGTRLTVV.

Ten or more counts support this clonotype. This sequence joins TRBV2 and TRBJ1-1, with D possibly matching TRBD1 (6 bases). Germline-derived CDR1 and CDR2 are SNHLY and FYNNEI. The V end was cut by 6 bases, the J end by 7 bases, with 15 bases between. This CDR3 region has 13 residues. CDR3 residues: CASRRGGQGEAFF. The CDR3 nucleotides read TGTGCCAGCAGGCGGGGGGGGCAAGGTGAAGCTTTCTTT.

J is TRBJ1-1 and V is TRBV29-1; possible D gene TRBD1, 6 bases. The V gene lost 4 bases and the J gene lost 11 bases, with 17 bases spanning the gap. This CDR3 is 12 amino acids long. Per the germline V gene, CDR1 is SQVTM and CDR2 is ANQGSEA. This CDR3 is CSVGGGQGYAFF. The CDR3, as DNA: TGCAGCGTTGGAGGGGGGCAGGGGTATGCTTTCTTT.

In its sample, this clonotype was seen a few times. The chain carries TRBV6-2 or TRBV6-3 and TRBJ2-7; 7 bases match TRBD1. The CDR3 covers 16 residues. Unmatched junction bases numbered 14, after V lost 5 bases and J lost 4 bases. The germline V gene has CDR1 MNHEY and CDR2 SVGEGT. Written as DNA, the CDR3 is TGTGCCAGCAGTCGCCCCGTTGGACAGGAGGCGTACGAGCAGTACTTC. Amino acids: CASSRPVGQEAYEQYF.

This clonotype was observed many times. The chain is built from TRBV4-2 and TRBJ1-2, with TRBD1 as a possible D gene (6 bases). The germline V gene has CDR1 LGHNA and CDR2 YNFKEQ. V lost 1 base and J 4 bases, leaving 10 bases between the germline ends. The CDR3 is 14 residues long. CDR3 nucleotides: TGTGCCAGCAGCCAAGCCTCGGACAGCTATGGCTACACCTTC. Its protein product is CASSQASDSYGYTF.

This clonotype was counted ten times or more. The rearrangement links TRBV15 to TRBJ2-7; TRBD2 aligns across 9 bases. V lost 0 bases, J lost 0 bases, and 3 bases stayed unmatched. The CDR3 runs 16 residues. Germline assignment: CDR1 LNHNV and CDR2 YYDKDF (reference sequence). The CDR3 DNA sequence: TGTGCCACCAGCAGAGAGGTTAGCGGGAGCTCCTACGAGCAGTACTTC. Translated, it gives CATSREVSGSSYEQYF. The full variable domain, completed using reference TRBV15 and TRBJ2-7, is DAMVIQNPRYQVTQFGKPVTLSCSQTLNHNVMYWYQQKSSQAPKLLFHYYDKDFNNEADTPDNFQSRRPNTSFCFLDIRSPGLGDTAMYLCATSREVSGSSYEQYFGPGTRLTVT.